This TCR beta chain was recorded in a study of cytomegalovirus exposure and HLA in healthy donors. The CDR3 has 16 residues. V shed 3 bases and J 11 bases; nucleotides not matched to a gene: 16. From germline, CDR1 is LNHDA and CDR2 SQIVND (reference sequence). The PCR contained 60 Vbeta and 13 Jbeta primers. Profiling relied on immunoSEQ multiplex PCR, and the TCRdb table lists in-frame clones only, not all of them. The table includes approximately 86,000 clones, roughly 80% detected once. The V and J genes are TRBV19 and TRBJ1-5; 7 positions match TRBD1. The material sequenced was PBMCs. This clonotype was obtained from a middle-aged man in good health and CMV-seronegative. CDR3 sequence reads: CASSIHRGRGSAAQHF. Here the CDR3 DNA reads TGTGCCAGTAGTATCCACAGGGGTCGGGGATCAGCGGCCCAGCATTTT.